The 4 T cell receptor beta chains below were found in one sample sequenced in a study of graft-versus-host responses after intestinal transplantation. Profiled with immunoSEQ multiplex PCR; TCRdb holds only in-frame clones, not every one. This repertoire shows about 54,000 clones, about 90% found once; its top ten account for around 5.5%. The material sequenced was PBMCs, taken nearly 670 days after intestinal transplant. These receptors all stem from a human patient who received an intestinal transplant, so some T cells may come from the graft donor.

The chain carries TRBV27 and TRBJ1-5, with D perhaps TRBD1 (6 bases). The CDR3 has 14 residues. Trimming left V 4 bases short and J 4 bases short, with 11 bases between. CDR1 MNHEY and CDR2 SMNVEV come from the germline V gene (reference sequence). CDR3 nucleotides: TGTGCCAGCAGTTCAGACAGGAGGAATCAGCCCCAGCATTTT. Protein: CASSSDRRNQPQHF.

CDR3 loop: CASSPRQGSYEQYF. CDR3 bases: TGTGCCAGCAGTCCGCGACAGGGGTCCTACGAGCAGTACTTC. The chain joins TRBV27 to TRBJ2-7; 8 nucleotides agree with TRBD1. Losses at the gene ends were 5 bases for V and 1 base for J; bases not matched to a gene: 4. The CDR3 loop spans 14 amino acids. Germline CDR1 MNHEY, CDR2 SMNVEV (reference sequence).

V is TRBV27 and J is TRBJ2-1; D ambiguous. Germline V gene lookup returns CDR1 MNHEY and CDR2 SMNVEV (reference sequence). V lost 10 bases and J 2 bases, leaving 24 bases between the germline ends. This CDR3 region has 17 residues. In DNA, the CDR3 is TGTGCCACCACCCCCTTTAAAGAGAGTCGTACCTACAATGAGCAGTTCTTC. It codes for CATTPFKESRTYNEQFF.

The V and J genes are TRBV4-2 and TRBJ1-1, with D unclear. Trimming removed 0 bases from V and 4 bases from J, with 6 bases in between. CDR1 LGHNA and CDR2 YNFKEQ come from the germline V gene. The CDR3 totals 13 residues. The chain's CDR3 is CASSQDTATEAFF. The CDR3 region has the DNA TGTGCCAGCAGCCAAGACACAGCCACTGAAGCTTTCTTT.